The 2 T cell receptor beta chains below come from one sample, sequenced in a study of vaccination and CD4 T cells after COVID-19. This sample's treatment: roughly ten-day PBMC culture with coronavirus spike peptide pools or control peptides (ViraFEST assay). Those CD4+ T cells from the unexposed donor predate the COVID-19 pandemic (2011-2018). These TCRs' antigens remain unknown. The Oncomine TCR Beta short-read assay sequenced DNA from cultured CD4+ T cells. TCRdb called the PCR reads again in MiXCR, with one record for every CDR3 protein. The sample lists about 6,100 distinct CDR3 sequences, less than 50% occurring once. Sequenced: CD4+ T cells from blood, cultured in vitro. The receptors were gathered from a human donor in good health.

This chain links TRBV15 with TRBJ1-3; D is unclear. The germline gives CDR1 LNHNV, CDR2 YYDKDF (reference sequence). V was clipped by 5 bases and J by 0 bases, with 8 bases between them. The CDR3 runs 14 residues. The CDR3 nucleotides are TGTGCCACCAGCCGGATCTCCTCTGGAAACACCATATATTTT. Translation gives CATSRISSGNTIYF.

V usage is TRBV6-1 and J usage is TRBJ1-2; D gene unclear. The ends were cut back, 1 base at V and 4 bases at J, with 16 bases in the middle. Germline V CDR1 and CDR2: MNHNS, SASEGT. This CDR3 region has 16 residues. For the CDR3, the DNA is TGTGCCAGCAGTGAAGTGACCGGGATAAGGGTCTATGGCTACACCTTC. Encoded protein: CASSEVTGIRVYGYTF.